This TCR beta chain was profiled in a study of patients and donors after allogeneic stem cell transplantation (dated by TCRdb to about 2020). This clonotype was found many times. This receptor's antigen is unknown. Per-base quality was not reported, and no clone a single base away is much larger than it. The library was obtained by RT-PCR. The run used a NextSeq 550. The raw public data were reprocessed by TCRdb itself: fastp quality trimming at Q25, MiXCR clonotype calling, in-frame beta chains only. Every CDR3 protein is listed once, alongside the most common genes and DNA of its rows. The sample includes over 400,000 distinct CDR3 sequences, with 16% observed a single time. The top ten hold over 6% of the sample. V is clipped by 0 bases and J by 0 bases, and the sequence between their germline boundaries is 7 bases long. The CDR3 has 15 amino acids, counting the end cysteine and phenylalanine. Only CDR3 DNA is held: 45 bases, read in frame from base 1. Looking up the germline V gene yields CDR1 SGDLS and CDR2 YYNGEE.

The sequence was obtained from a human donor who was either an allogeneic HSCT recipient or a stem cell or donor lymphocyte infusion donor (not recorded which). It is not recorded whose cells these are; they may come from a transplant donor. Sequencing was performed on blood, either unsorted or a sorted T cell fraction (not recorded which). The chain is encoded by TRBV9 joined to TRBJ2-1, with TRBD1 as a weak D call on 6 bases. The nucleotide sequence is TGTGCCAGCAGCGTAGAGGGGGACTCCTACAATGAGCAGTTCTTC. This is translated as CASSVEGDSYNEQFF.